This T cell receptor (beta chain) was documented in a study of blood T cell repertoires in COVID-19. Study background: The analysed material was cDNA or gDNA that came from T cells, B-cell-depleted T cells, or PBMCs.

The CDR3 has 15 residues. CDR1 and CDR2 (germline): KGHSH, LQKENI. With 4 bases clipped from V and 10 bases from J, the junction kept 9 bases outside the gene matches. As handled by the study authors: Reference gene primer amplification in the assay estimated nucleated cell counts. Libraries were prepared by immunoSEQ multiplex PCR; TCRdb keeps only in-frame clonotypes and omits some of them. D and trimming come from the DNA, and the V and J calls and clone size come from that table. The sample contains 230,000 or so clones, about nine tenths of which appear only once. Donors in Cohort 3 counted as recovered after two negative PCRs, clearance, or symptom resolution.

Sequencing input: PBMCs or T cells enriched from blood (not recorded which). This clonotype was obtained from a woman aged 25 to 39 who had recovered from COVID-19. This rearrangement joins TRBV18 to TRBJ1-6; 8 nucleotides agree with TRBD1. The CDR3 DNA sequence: TGTGCCAGCTCACGTACAGGGGGAGTCGGATCACCCCTCCACTTT. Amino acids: CASSRTGGVGSPLHF.